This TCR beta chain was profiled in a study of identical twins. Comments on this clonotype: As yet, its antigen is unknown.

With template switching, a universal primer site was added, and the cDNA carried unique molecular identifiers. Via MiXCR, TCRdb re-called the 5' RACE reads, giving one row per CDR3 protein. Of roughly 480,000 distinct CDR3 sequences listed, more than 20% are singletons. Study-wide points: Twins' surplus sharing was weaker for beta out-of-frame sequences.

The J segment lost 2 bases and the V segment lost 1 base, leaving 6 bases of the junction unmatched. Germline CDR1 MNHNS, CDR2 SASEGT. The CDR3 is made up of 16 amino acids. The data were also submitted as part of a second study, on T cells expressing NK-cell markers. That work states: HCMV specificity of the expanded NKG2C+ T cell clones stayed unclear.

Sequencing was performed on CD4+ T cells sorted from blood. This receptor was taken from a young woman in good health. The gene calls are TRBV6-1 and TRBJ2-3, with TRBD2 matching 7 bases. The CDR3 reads CASSEGRGVITDTQYF. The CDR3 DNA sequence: TGTGCCAGCAGTGAAGGACGGGGGGTTATCACAGATACGCAGTATTTT.